Reported below is one T cell receptor beta chain. This clonotype was detected a few times. This receptor's antigen is unknown. Base-call qualities are not available, and no considerably larger clone is one nucleotide away. Trimming accounts for 0 bases at V and 7 bases at J, while the number of junction bases matched to no gene is 3. CDR1 and CDR2 are drawn from the germline V gene: SGHRS, YFSETQ. Counted from cysteine to phenylalanine, this CDR3 has 15 amino acids. Just the 45-base CDR3 DNA is kept, in frame starting at base 1. The time point label here, explained by the study, means: persistent/refractory GD, antithyroid drugs over 5 years with positive TRAb. For both TCR sequencing and RNA sequencing, RNA was extracted from PBMCs using TRIzol. The diagnosis of Graves' disease was made according to American Thyroid Association guidelines. Recruitment of patients was carried out at an endocrinology department in Xi'an, China. Each patient gave 7.5 to 10 milliliters of peripheral blood, collected in an EDTA anticoagulant tube. Ficoll Paque Plus density gradient separation was used to isolate PBMCs, and no further T cell sorting was performed. An Agilent 2100 Bioanalyzer and agarose gel were used to check RNA quality, and a NanoDrop 2000 was used to measure RNA concentration.

This entry belongs to a study of regulatory T cells in long-lasting Graves disease (dated by TCRdb to about 2021). A note on the overall study: Persistent Graves' disease meant more than 5 years of antithyroid drug treatment with TSH receptor autoantibodies that stayed positive. Peripheral blood TCR sequencing and RNA sequencing compared persistent Graves' disease patients with newly diagnosed Graves' disease patients. The study was conducted in China and was registered as a clinical trial. A total of around 35 samples underwent TCR sequencing, from some 13 patients with persistent Graves' disease and roughly 20 patients with newly diagnosed Graves' disease. Antithyroid drugs had been taken for around 9.8 years on average by persistent Graves' disease patients in the clinical cohort. Overall results and qualifications from the work: Persistent disease showed preferential use of TRBV28, TRBJ1-2 and TRBJ2-5, whereas newly diagnosed disease favored TRBV20-1 and TRBJ2-1. The authors noted that the small sample size was a limitation that may lower accuracy. More public clonotypes were shared among persistent patients (roughly 2,700) than among newly diagnosed patients (over 900). Sequencing and analysis were limited to the TCR beta chain. Persistent Graves' disease patients showed lower TCR Shannon entropy and fewer highly expanded clones than newly diagnosed patients, suggesting clonal expansion. Peripheral blood alone was examined, since thyroid tissue, which constituted the primary lesion, could not be accessed.

Library prep was done by multiplex PCR. These reads were obtained on an Illumina HiSeq 4000. TCR beta libraries were built with iRepertoire HTBI primers and Arm-PCR amplification of CDR3 regions. PCR products were gel purified before sequencing. The source study handled its data this way. Gene usage analysis of CDR3 amino acid clonotypes relied on the roughly 58 TRBV and fewer than 15 TRBJ segments identified across samples. Filtered high-quality paired reads were merged into contigs using COPE and FqMerger. BLAST was used to align contigs to the IMGT TRBV, TRBD and TRBJ reference genes, and CDR3 was defined following IMGT. Any clonotype with a frequency above 0.1% was classified as a highly expanded clone. Repertoire diversity was measured by Shannon entropy, and V-J evenness by the Gini coefficient. Public clonotypes were defined as clonotypes shared by more than one individual. TCRdb reprocessing: public reads trimmed at Q25 with fastp, clones called with MiXCR, in-frame beta chains kept. Each CDR3 protein gets just one entry, which takes the most common genes and DNA from the rows behind it. TCRdb, not the original authors, processed these V and J calls. The sample contains hundreds of thousands of distinct CDR3 sequences, 15% to 20% of them found a single time. The ten largest clones capture about 29% of the sample.

The chain links TRBV5-1 with TRBJ1-6; TRBD1 agrees with 8 junctional bases. The TCR originated in a female donor with Graves disease. The sample was peripheral blood mononuclear cells (PBMCs), taken when the disease was refractory, from a patient treated with antithyroid drugs. The nucleotides read TGCGCCAGCAGCTTGGGACAGGGGAGCAATTCACCCCTCCACTTT. The encoded protein is CASSLGQGSNSPLHF.